This is a list of T cell receptor beta chains from one sample in a study of T cells in localized non-small cell lung cancer. Method: immunoSEQ multiplex PCR; TCRdb's copy keeps in-frame clones and lacks some. Here the sample spans some 54,000 clones, around 80% being singletons. Material: PBMCs, obtained before any cancer treatment. These receptors came from a woman aged 40 to 75 with stage II lung adenocarcinoma. CDR3s include the opening cysteine and the closing phenylalanine or tryptophan. Fields, in order: D gene, J gene, V gene, clone size, CDR3 protein, CDR3 DNA. D genes are given only for firm matches. Clone size is given for some rows only: seen once, a few or many times, or a class if the clone is expanded.

>-|TRBJ1-1|TRBV11-1|-
CASSLETGNTEAFF
TGTGCCAGCAGCTTAGAGACAGGGAACACTGAAGCTTTCTTT
>-|TRBJ2-1|TRBV7-9|once
CASSSDMSSYNEQFF
TGTGCCAGCAGCTCGGACATGAGCTCCTACAATGAGCAGTTCTTC
>TRBD2|TRBJ2-5|TRBV25-1|-
CASSAGRGSGETQYF
TGTGCCAGCAGTGCCGGGAGGGGGTCGGGAGAGACCCAGTACTTC
>-|TRBJ2-5|TRBV7-9|-
CASSLIDQETQYF
TGTGCCAGCAGCTTAATTGACCAAGAGACCCAGTACTTC
>-|TRBJ2-1|TRBV30|medium-sized
CAWSSDYHNEQFF
TGTGCCTGGAGTTCTGATTACCACAATGAGCAGTTCTTC
>TRBD1|TRBJ2-5|TRBV6-5|-
CASTLIRDSQETQYF
TGTGCCAGCACTTTGATCCGGGACAGCCAAGAGACCCAGTACTTC
>-|TRBJ2-6|TRBV19|-
CASSFRRSGANVLTF
TGTGCCAGTAGTTTTAGACGCTCTGGGGCCAACGTCCTGACTTTC
>TRBD1|TRBJ1-3|TRBV6-6|-
CASVQGLSGNTIYF
TGTGCCAGCGTACAGGGGCTTTCTGGAAACACCATATATTTT
>-|TRBJ1-1|TRBV5-5|few
CASSLVETEAFF
TGTGCCAGCAGCTTGGTGGAGACTGAAGCTTTCTTT
>-|TRBJ2-1|TRBV2|-
CASRESSYNEQFF
TGTGCCAGCAGGGAGAGCTCCTACAATGAGCAGTTCTTC
>-|TRBJ1-1|TRBV7-2|-
CASSLVGAGTEAFF
TGTGCCAGCAGCTTAGTAGGAGCGGGCACTGAAGCTTTCTTT
>TRBD2|TRBJ2-1|TRBV5-4|-
CASSSPGGRYEQFF
TGTGCCAGCAGCTCCCCGGGGGGGAGGTATGAGCAGTTCTTC
>-|TRBJ2-7|TRBV4-1|-
CASSQEAGYEQYF
TGCGCCAGCAGCCAAGAAGCGGGCTACGAGCAGTACTTC
>-|TRBJ2-5|TRBV4-1|few
CASSPGDYLQETQYF
TGCGCCAGCAGCCCAGGAGACTATCTTCAAGAGACCCAGTACTTC
>TRBD1|TRBJ2-3|TRBV10-2|-
CATTARTGRLADTQYF
TGCGCCACCACGGCCCGGACAGGGAGGCTCGCAGATACGCAGTATTTT
>-|TRBJ1-4|TRBV18|-
CASSDGTNEKLFF
TGTGCCAGCTCCGACGGTACTAATGAAAAACTGTTTTTT
>-|TRBJ1-6|TRBV19|-
CASRLRDSPLHF
TGTGCCAGTAGGCTGCGGGATTCACCCCTCCACTTT
>-|TRBJ1-1|TRBV19|-
CASSETTPNTEAFF
TGTGCCAGTAGTGAGACTACCCCGAACACTGAAGCTTTCTTT
>TRBD1|TRBJ2-2|TRBV4-1|-
CASSRTGGDTGELFF
TGCGCCAGCAGCCGGACAGGGGGTGACACCGGGGAGCTGTTTTTT
>-|TRBJ2-7|TRBV6-1|-
CASSENRTPYEQYF
TGTGCCAGCAGTGAAAACCGTACCCCCTACGAGCAGTACTTC
>TRBD1|TRBJ1-2|TRBV6-5|-
CASSYSGTGTYGYTF
TGTGCCAGCAGTTACTCCGGGACAGGGACCTATGGCTACACCTTC
>-|TRBJ1-2|TRBV7-8|many
CASSPTTGAANYGYTF
TGTGCCAGCAGTCCTACCACGGGGGCTGCCAACTATGGCTACACCTTC
>TRBD1|TRBJ1-1|TRBV18|-
CASSSGGRNTEAFF
TGTGCCAGCTCATCAGGGGGCCGGAACACTGAAGCTTTCTTT
>-|TRBJ1-2|TRBV19|-
CASSISTRRVDYGYTF
TGTGCCAGTAGTATAAGTACCCGCAGGGTCGACTATGGCTACACCTTC
>TRBD1|TRBJ1-2|TRBV6-1|-
CASSFSGQGIYGYTF
TGTGCCAGCAGCTTCTCGGGACAGGGGATCTATGGCTACACCTTC
>TRBD2|TRBJ2-1|TRBV19|many
CASREGGGGAVGNEQFF
TGTGCCAGTAGGGAAGGAGGCGGGGGGGCCGTAGGTAATGAGCAGTTCTTC
>-|TRBJ1-2|TRBV30|-
CAWNREEGYTF
TGTGCCTGGAACAGGGAGGAGGGCTACACCTTC
>TRBD2|TRBJ2-3|TRBV28|-
CASSFTSGDRDTQYF
TGTGCCAGCAGTTTCACTAGCGGGGACCGAGATACGCAGTATTTT
>TRBD1|TRBJ1-2|TRBV4-2|once
CASSQDRGGRGQIGYGYTF
TGTGCCAGCAGCCAAGATCGAGGGGGCAGGGGGCAAATTGGGTATGGCTACACCTTC
>TRBD1|TRBJ1-2|TRBV7-3|-
CASSPGGQANYGYTF
TGTGCCAGCAGCCCAGGGGGACAGGCGAACTATGGCTACACCTTC
>TRBD2|TRBJ2-3|TRBV29-1|once
CSVEGWRGVTDTQYF
TGCAGCGTTGAAGGTTGGCGGGGGGTCACAGATACGCAGTATTTT